This passage covers 29 T cell receptor beta chains from one sample sequenced in a study of blood T cell repertoires in COVID-19. Clones were sequenced by immunoSEQ multiplex PCR, and TCRdb holds only the in-frame ones, with some missing. The sample records more than 120,000 clones, roughly nine tenths being singletons. Sequencing was done on a sample of peripheral blood. The receptors were gathered from a human donor in a cohort sampled during active COVID-19.

Only a few counts were recorded for this clone. The chain links TRBV6-2 or TRBV6-3 to TRBJ2-3, with TRBD1 matching over 8 bases. The V gene's germline CDR1 is MNHEY and CDR2 SVGEGT. The CDR3 loop spans 17 amino acids. Germline trimming cut 4 bases from V and 4 bases from J; bases unmatched to any gene: 13. CDR3 protein: CASSSHPGQGYADTQYF. The CDR3 DNA is TGTGCCAGCAGTTCCCACCCCGGACAGGGCTATGCAGATACGCAGTATTTT.

This clone was counted once. The chain carries TRBV19 and TRBJ1-2, with D perhaps TRBD1 (5 bases). This CDR3 spans 13 amino acids. Germline V lookup: CDR1 LNHDA, CDR2 SQIVND (reference sequence). With 6 bases removed from V and 4 bases from J, the gap between germline ends came to 12 bases. The chain's CDR3 is CASSRTDIYGYTF. CDR3 DNA: TGTGCCAGTAGCCGCACGGACATCTATGGCTACACCTTC.

The chain employs TRBV14 and TRBJ2-2; TRBD2 is a possible D gene (6 bases). CDR3 size: 17 residues. Germline V gene sequence: CDR1 SGHDN, CDR2 FVKESK. V lost 1 base and J 3 bases, leaving 15 bases between the germline ends. The CDR3 region is CASSQGAGFTYTGELFF. Written as DNA, the CDR3 is TGTGCCAGCAGCCAAGGGGCGGGGTTTACTTACACCGGGGAGCTGTTTTTT.

This rearrangement joins TRBV5-1 to TRBJ2-5; 7 bases map to TRBD1. V lost 1 base and J lost 1; bases outside the gene matches: 4. Germline loops: CDR1 SGHRS, CDR2 YFSETQ. The CDR3 is made up of 15 amino acids. The CDR3 sequence: CASSLLAGGQETQYF. CDR3 coding DNA: TGCGCCAGCAGCTTGTTGGCAGGGGGCCAAGAGACCCAGTACTTC.

The CDR3 is CASSLVETGVTEAFF. DNA for the CDR3: TGTGCCAGCAGCTTGGTCGAAACAGGGGTGACTGAAGCTTTCTTT. The chain uses TRBV5-4 and TRBJ1-1; 7 bases are shared with TRBD1. This CDR3 comprises 15 residues. The V segment lost 0 bases and the J segment 5 bases; nucleotides outside the gene matches: 7. The germline gives CDR1 SGHNT, CDR2 YYREEE (reference sequence). Full variable domain (rest looked up from reference TRBV5-4 and TRBJ1-1): ETGVTQSPTHLIKTRGQQVTLRCSSQSGHNTVSWYQQALGQGPQFIFQYYREEENGRGNFPPRFSGLQFPNYSSELNVNALELDDSALYLCASSLVETGVTEAFFGQGTRLTVV.

This chain uses TRBV29-1 with TRBJ2-3; D possibly corresponds to TRBD2 (5 bases). This CDR3 has 14 residues. Germline V gene sequence: CDR1 SQVTM, CDR2 ANQGSEA. Trimming shortened V by 7 bases and J by 1 base, and 15 bases separated the two germline ends. CDR3 region: CSAPPTEGTDTQYF. The CDR3, as DNA: TGCAGCGCCCCCCCCACGGAGGGCACAGATACGCAGTATTTT.

The J gene is TRBJ2-3, the V gene TRBV10-3; the D gene is possibly TRBD1 (5 bases). Trimming left V 3 bases short and J 7 bases short, with 14 bases between. Germline V gene data show CDR1 as ENHRY and CDR2 as SYGVKD. The CDR3 has 14 amino acids. CDR3 in DNA: TGTGCCATCAGTGACTATACAGGCCCCCATACGCAGTATTTT. Translation gives CAISDYTGPHTQYF.

V and J are TRBV5-4 and TRBJ2-7, with TRBD1 identical over 7 bases. The CDR3 loop spans 15 amino acids. The ends lost 4 bases at V and 3 bases at J; junction bases unmatched: 10. The germline gives CDR1 SGHNT, CDR2 YYREEE (reference sequence). CDR3 coding DNA: TGTGCCAGCAGCATCTCGGGACAGCACTACTACGAGCAGTACTTC. This translates into CASSISGQHYYEQYF.

Here the CDR3 DNA reads TGTGCCAGCAGTTACTCTACGTCGGGAGCGATCTACGAGCAGTACTTC. It codes for CASSYSTSGAIYEQYF. The chain uses TRBV6-5 and TRBJ2-7; TRBD2 is a possible D gene (6 bases). Trimming stripped 0 bases from V and 3 bases from J, with 15 bases between. Germline lookup yields CDR1 MNHEY and CDR2 SVGAGI. The CDR3 loop spans 16 amino acids.

This chain uses TRBV5-6 with TRBJ1-4; tentative D call: TRBD1 (5 bases). V was clipped by 4 bases and J by 7 bases, with 11 bases between them. The germline V gene encodes CDR1 SGHDT and CDR2 YYEEEE. CDR3 length: 13 residues. The CDR3 sequence: CASSDRRGEKLFF. CDR3 bases: TGTGCCAGCAGCGACCGAAGGGGTGAAAAACTGTTTTTT. The full variable domain, rest sourced from reference TRBV5-6 and TRBJ1-4, is DAGVTQSPTHLIKTRGQQVTLRCSPKSGHDTVSWYQQALGQGPQFIFQYYEEEERQRGNFPDRFSGHQFPNYSSELNVNALLLGDSALYLCASSDRRGEKLFFGSGTQLSVL.

The J gene is TRBJ2-5, the V gene TRBV11-2, with a weak D call TRBD2 (5 bases). V lost 0 bases and J lost 4, with 9 bases in between. Germline CDR1 reads SGHAT; CDR2 reads FQNNGV. The CDR3 is 14 amino acids. In nucleotides, the CDR3 is TGTGCCAGCAGCTTAGAGCCGGGGATAGAGACCCAGTACTTC. Amino acids: CASSLEPGIETQYF.

The rearrangement uses TRBV6-6 and TRBJ2-2; maybe TRBD1 (6 bases). Germline V gives CDR1 MNHNY, CDR2 SVGAGI (reference sequence). This CDR3 has 14 amino acids. Trimming shortened V by 6 bases and J by 3 bases, and 11 bases separated the two germline ends. Here the CDR3 DNA reads TGTGCCAGCAGAGCCCCAGGGGACACCGGGGAGCTGTTTTTT. This codes for CASRAPGDTGELFF.

V usage is TRBV7-6 and J usage is TRBJ2-1, with unresolved D. The CDR3 is 15 residues long. Between the trimmed V and J ends, which lost 2 bases and 7 bases, there was a span of 15 bases. Germline CDR1 reads SGHVS; CDR2 reads FNYEAQ. CDR3 protein: CASSLLYGRPNEQFF. CDR3 coding DNA: TGTGCCAGCAGCTTATTGTATGGCCGCCCTAATGAGCAGTTCTTC.

This rearrangement joins TRBV6-5 to TRBJ2-2, with 8 bases matching TRBD2. Trimming took 1 base from V and 6 from J; bases not matched to a gene: 7. The V gene's germline CDR1 is MNHEY and CDR2 SVGAGI. This CDR3 region has 16 residues. This chain's CDR3 is CASSYFVSGAPGELFF. In nucleotides, the CDR3 is TGTGCCAGCAGTTACTTCGTTAGCGGGGCCCCCGGGGAGCTGTTTTTT.

This chain links TRBV9 with TRBJ2-4, with TRBD1 matching 8 bases. V dropped 0 bases and J dropped 6; count of bases not matched to a gene: 5. Looked up from germline, CDR1 is SGDLS and CDR2 is YYNGEE. The CDR3 is made up of 15 amino acids. Written as DNA, the CDR3 is TGTGCCAGCAGCGTAGGACAGGGGCCTGGAAACATTCAGTACTTC. This gives the protein CASSVGQGPGNIQYF.

The genes are TRBV7-2 and TRBJ1-5; D might be TRBD1 (5 bases). The V and J ends lost 3 bases and 7 bases respectively, with 13 bases between them. The CDR3 runs 14 residues. The germline V gene has CDR1 SGHTA and CDR2 FQGNSA. Written as DNA, the CDR3 is TGTGCCAGCAGCTTGGACACCCGTCCACAGCCCCAGCATTTT. Its protein product is CASSLDTRPQPQHF.

This rearrangement joins TRBV12-3 or TRBV12-4 to TRBJ1-2, with TRBD1 matching over 8 bases. This CDR3 is 13 amino acids long. Trimming took 6 bases from V and 3 from J; bases not matched to a gene: 3. CDR3 DNA sequence: TGTGCCAGCAGGTCGACAGGGGACTATGGCTACACCTTC. Protein product: CASRSTGDYGYTF.

As concerns this clone: Relative to the germline gene, one junction end is altered; a read error may explain this. This chain uses TRBV11-3 with TRBJ2-7; 8 positions agree with TRBD1. The CDR3 is 15 amino acids. Germline V gene lookup returns CDR1 SGHNT and CDR2 YENEEA. CDR3: CASSSGQGSSHEQYF. The CDR3 region has the DNA TGTGCCAGCAGCTCAGGACAGGGATCCTCCCACGAGCAGTACTTC. The variable domain in full, with the rest retrieved from reference TRBV11-3 and TRBJ2-7, is EAGVVQSPRYKIIEKKQPVAFWCNPISGHNTLYWYLQNLGQGPELLIRYENEEAVDDSQLPKDRFSAERLKGVDSTLKIQPAELGDSAVYLCASSSGQGSSHEQYFGPGTRLTVT.

The rearrangement joins TRBV12-5 to TRBJ1-1; 9 bases agree with TRBD1. Germline trimming cut 6 bases from V and 3 bases from J; bases unmatched to any gene: 11. The CDR3 contains 16 residues. Germline V gene data show CDR1 as LGHNT and CDR2 as FRNRAP. CDR3 amino acids: CASGEGTGRIHTEAFF. The DNA of the CDR3 is TGTGCTAGTGGCGAAGGGACAGGGAGGATTCACACTGAAGCTTTCTTT.

J is TRBJ1-1 and V is TRBV4-1; D not certain. The V end was cut by 0 bases, the J end by 5 bases, with 13 bases between. The CDR3 runs to 15 residues. From germline, CDR1 is MGHRA and CDR2 YSYEKL. The CDR3 coding sequence is TGCGCCAGCAGCCAAGATCACGGGTCGGGTACTGAAGCTTTCTTT. The encoded protein is CASSQDHGSGTEAFF.

This chain joins TRBV9 and TRBJ2-1; TRBD1 aligns across 7 bases. CDR1 SGDLS and CDR2 YYNGEE come from the germline V gene. This CDR3 is built from 14 residues. V lost 4 bases, J lost 1 base, and 2 bases stayed unmatched. In DNA, the CDR3 is TGTGCCAGCAGCTCGACAGGGTCCTACAATGAGCAGTTCTTC. Residues: CASSSTGSYNEQFF.

The chain employs TRBV20-1 and TRBJ2-3; D is possibly TRBD2 (5 bases). The CDR3 loop spans 14 amino acids. The ends were cut back, 3 bases at V and 2 bases at J, with 12 bases in the middle. Looked up from germline, CDR1 is DFQATT and CDR2 is SNEGSKA (reference sequence). The CDR3 is CSASGRTYTDTQYF. In DNA form, the CDR3 reads TGCAGTGCTAGTGGTCGGACTTACACAGATACGCAGTATTTT.

This sequence joins TRBV6-2 or TRBV6-3 and TRBJ1-2; 9 bases are a match to TRBD1. This CDR3 is built from 15 residues. CDR1 is MNHEY and CDR2 is SVGEGT in the germline V gene. After removal of 6 bases from V and 2 bases from J, the junction contained 7 bases not matched to a gene. The CDR3 protein is CASSRPGTGNYGYTF. CDR3 nucleotides: TGTGCCAGCAGCCGCCCCGGGACAGGGAACTATGGCTACACCTTC.

The chain recombines TRBV10-3 with TRBJ1-1; D is ambiguous. The length of the CDR3 is 14 residues. With 10 bases removed from V and 3 bases from J, the gap between germline ends came to 18 bases. Germline CDR1 and CDR2: ENHRY and SYGVKD. CDR3 nucleotide sequence: TGTGCCAGCAGCCGGGATCCAGAGCACACTGAAGCTTTCTTT. Translation: CASSRDPEHTEAFF.

This chain joins TRBV7-2 and TRBJ2-1, with a weak D call TRBD1 (6 bases). This CDR3 has 18 residues. Deletions cut 0 bases from V and 7 bases from J, with 22 bases between. Germline values: CDR1 SGHTA, CDR2 FQGNSA. CDR3 amino acids: CASSLATLRGQLGNEQFF. DNA of the CDR3: TGTGCCAGCAGCTTAGCGACTCTTCGGGGACAACTGGGGAATGAGCAGTTCTTC.

The CDR3 bases are TGTGCCAGCAGCCGGACTAGCGGGGGGCAAGATACGCAGTATTTT. It specifies CASSRTSGGQDTQYF. The chain links TRBV5-6 to TRBJ2-3, with 14 nucleotides matching TRBD2. CDR1 and CDR2 from the germline V gene are SGHDT and YYEEEE. The CDR3 is 15 residues long. The V segment lost 4 bases and the J segment 5 bases; nucleotides outside the gene matches: 3.

This chain joins TRBV5-1 and TRBJ2-3; 7 nucleotides align to TRBD1. The V gene end was trimmed by 0 bases and the J gene end by 2 bases; junction bases not matched to a gene: 6. The CDR3 has 16 residues. Germline loops: CDR1 SGHRS, CDR2 YFSETQ. The CDR3 DNA reads as TGCGCCAGCAGCTTGGTTGGCCAGGGGGACACAGATACGCAGTATTTT. Its translation is CASSLVGQGDTDTQYF.

The chain combines TRBV7-8 with TRBJ2-3; 7 positions agree with TRBD2. V trimming: 2 bases; J trimming: 4 bases; junction bases outside the gene matches: 12. Germline CDR1 SGHVS, CDR2 FQNEAQ. The CDR3 is made up of 17 amino acids. The CDR3 sequence: CASSLTPRSGVSDTQYF. CDR3 coding DNA: TGTGCCAGCAGCTTAACCCCCCGGAGCGGGGTTTCAGATACGCAGTATTTT.

The chain has TRBV5-1 and TRBJ2-1, with 10 bases fitting TRBD2. The junction had 16 bases not matched to a gene; V was cut back by 0 bases and J by 7 bases. From germline, CDR1 is SGHRS and CDR2 YFSETQ. This CDR3 has 19 residues. The CDR3 is CASSLESLTTSGDVNEQFF. The CDR3 DNA is TGCGCCAGCAGCTTGGAATCCCTCACCACTAGCGGGGATGTTAATGAGCAGTTCTTC.